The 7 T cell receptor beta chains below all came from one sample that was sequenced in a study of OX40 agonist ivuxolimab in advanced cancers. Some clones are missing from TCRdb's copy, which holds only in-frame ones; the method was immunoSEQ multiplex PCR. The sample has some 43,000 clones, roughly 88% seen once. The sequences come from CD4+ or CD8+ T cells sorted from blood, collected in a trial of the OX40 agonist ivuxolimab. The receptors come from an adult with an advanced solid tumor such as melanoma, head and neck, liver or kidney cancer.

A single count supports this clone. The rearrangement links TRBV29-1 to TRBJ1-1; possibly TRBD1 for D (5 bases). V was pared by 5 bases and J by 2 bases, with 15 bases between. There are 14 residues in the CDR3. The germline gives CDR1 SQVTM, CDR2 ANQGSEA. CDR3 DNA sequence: TGCAGCGTTTACGGGGAATGGGGCAACACTGAAGCTTTCTTT. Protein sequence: CSVYGEWGNTEAFF.

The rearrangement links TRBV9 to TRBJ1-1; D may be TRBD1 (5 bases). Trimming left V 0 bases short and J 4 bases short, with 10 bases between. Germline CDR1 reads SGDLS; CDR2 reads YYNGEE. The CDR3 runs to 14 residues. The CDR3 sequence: CASSVGGGTTEAFF. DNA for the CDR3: TGTGCCAGCAGCGTAGGCGGGGGTACCACTGAAGCTTTCTTT.

DNA of the CDR3: TGTGCCACAGGGGGGAGGAAGCTTTACAATGAGCAGTTCTTC. This codes for CATGGRKLYNEQFF. The chain has TRBV7-9 and TRBJ2-1; TRBD1 might be the D (7 bases). Germline values: CDR1 SEHNR, CDR2 FQNEAQ (reference sequence). V lost 10 bases, J lost 4 bases, and 17 bases lay in between. This CDR3 region has 14 residues.

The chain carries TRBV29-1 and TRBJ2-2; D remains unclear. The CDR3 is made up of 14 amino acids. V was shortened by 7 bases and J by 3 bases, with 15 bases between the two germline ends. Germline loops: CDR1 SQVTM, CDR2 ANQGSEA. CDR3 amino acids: CSAIDPWDTGELFF. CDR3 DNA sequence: TGCAGCGCCATCGACCCCTGGGACACCGGGGAGCTGTTTTTT.

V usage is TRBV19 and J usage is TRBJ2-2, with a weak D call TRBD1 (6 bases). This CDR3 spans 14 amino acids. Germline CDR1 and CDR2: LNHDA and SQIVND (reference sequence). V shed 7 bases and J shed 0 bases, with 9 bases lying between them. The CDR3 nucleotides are TGTGCCAGTACAGGGGAGACGAACACCGGGGAGCTGTTTTTT. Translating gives CASTGETNTGELFF.

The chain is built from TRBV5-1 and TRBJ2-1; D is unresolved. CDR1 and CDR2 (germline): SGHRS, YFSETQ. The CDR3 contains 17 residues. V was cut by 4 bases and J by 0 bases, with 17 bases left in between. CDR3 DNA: TGCGCCAGCAGCCAAACGTTAGCAGCTAACTCCTACAATGAGCAGTTCTTC. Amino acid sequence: CASSQTLAANSYNEQFF.

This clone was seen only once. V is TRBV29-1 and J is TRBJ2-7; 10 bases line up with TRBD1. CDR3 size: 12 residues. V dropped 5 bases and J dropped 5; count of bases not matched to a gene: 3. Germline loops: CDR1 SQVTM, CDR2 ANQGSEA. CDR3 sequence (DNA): TGCAGCGTTCGACAGGGGGCCCACGAGCAGTACTTC. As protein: CSVRQGAHEQYF.